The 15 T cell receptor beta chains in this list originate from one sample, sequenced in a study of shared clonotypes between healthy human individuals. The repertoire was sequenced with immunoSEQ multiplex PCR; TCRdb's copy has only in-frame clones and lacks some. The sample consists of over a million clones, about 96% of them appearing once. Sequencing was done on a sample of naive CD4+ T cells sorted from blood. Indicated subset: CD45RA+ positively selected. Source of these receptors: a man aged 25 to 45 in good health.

The CDR3 coding sequence is TGCGCCAGCAGTCGGACAGGTCAACGGGGTGAGCAGTTCTTC. Amino acid sequence: CASSRTGQRGEQFF. This chain joins TRBV5-1 and TRBJ2-1, with TRBD1 identical over 7 bases. J lost 9 bases, V lost 5 bases, and 11 bases had no gene match. Germline lookup yields CDR1 SGHRS and CDR2 YFSETQ. CDR3 length: 14 residues.

The CDR3 DNA sequence: TGTGCCAGCAGTAGGACTAGCGGGGATCTTAGCGAGCAGTACTTC. Protein: CASSRTSGDLSEQYF. The chain joins TRBV7-9 to TRBJ2-7; TRBD2 matches 12 bases. The germline CDR1 and CDR2 sequences are SEHNR and FQNEAQ (reference sequence). This CDR3 comprises 15 residues. V lost 6 bases to trimming and J lost 6 bases; unmatched junction nucleotides: 9. The variable domain in full, completed from reference TRBV7-9 and TRBJ2-7, reads DTGVSQNPRHKITKRGQNVTFRCDPISEHNRLYWYRQTLGQGPEFLTYFQNEAQLEKSRLLSDRFSAERPKGSFSTLEIQRTEQGDSAMYLCASSRTSGDLSEQYFGPGTRLTVT.

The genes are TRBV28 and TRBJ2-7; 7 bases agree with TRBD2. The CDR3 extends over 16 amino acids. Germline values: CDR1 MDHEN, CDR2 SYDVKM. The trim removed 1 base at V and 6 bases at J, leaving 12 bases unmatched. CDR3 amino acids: CASSLSRVRGRIEQYF. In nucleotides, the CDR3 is TGTGCCAGCAGTTTATCCAGGGTACGCGGGAGAATCGAGCAGTACTTC.

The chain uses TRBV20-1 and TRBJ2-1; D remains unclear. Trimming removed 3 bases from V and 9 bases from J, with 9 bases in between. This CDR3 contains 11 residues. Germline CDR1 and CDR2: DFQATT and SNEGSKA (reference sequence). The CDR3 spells CSASIPVEQFF. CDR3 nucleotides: TGCAGTGCTAGTATACCGGTTGAGCAGTTCTTC.

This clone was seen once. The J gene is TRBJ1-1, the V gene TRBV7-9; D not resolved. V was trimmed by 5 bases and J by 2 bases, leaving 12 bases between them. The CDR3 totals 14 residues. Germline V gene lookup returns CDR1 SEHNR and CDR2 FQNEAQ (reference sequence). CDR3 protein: CASSVGPFNTEAFF. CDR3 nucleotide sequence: TGTGCCAGCAGCGTAGGACCTTTTAACACTGAAGCTTTCTTT.

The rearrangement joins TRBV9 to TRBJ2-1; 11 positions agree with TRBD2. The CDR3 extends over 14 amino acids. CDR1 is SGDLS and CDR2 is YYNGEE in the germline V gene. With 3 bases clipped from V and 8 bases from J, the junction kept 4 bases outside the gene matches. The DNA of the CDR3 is TGTGCCAGCAGCGCCGGGACTAGCGGTTATGAGCAGTTCTTC. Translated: CASSAGTSGYEQFF.

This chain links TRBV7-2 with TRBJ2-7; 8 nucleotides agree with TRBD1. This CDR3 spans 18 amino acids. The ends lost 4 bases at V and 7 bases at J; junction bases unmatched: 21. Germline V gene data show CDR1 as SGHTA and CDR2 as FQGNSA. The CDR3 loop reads CASSSTPGQGRIVGEQYF. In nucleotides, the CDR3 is TGTGCCAGCAGCTCAACGCCAGGACAGGGACGAATAGTGGGGGAGCAGTACTTC.

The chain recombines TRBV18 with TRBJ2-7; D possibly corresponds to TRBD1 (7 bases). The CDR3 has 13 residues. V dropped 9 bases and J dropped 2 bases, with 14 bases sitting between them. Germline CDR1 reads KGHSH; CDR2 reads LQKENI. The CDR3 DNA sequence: TGTGCCAGTTCGGAGGGGGCGACCTACGAGCAGTACTTC. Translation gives CASSEGATYEQYF.

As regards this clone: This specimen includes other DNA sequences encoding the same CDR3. In DNA, the CDR3 is TGCAGTGCCCCCAGGGGGGAGACCCAGTACTTC. Its translation: CSAPRGETQYF. V usage is TRBV20-1 and J usage is TRBJ2-5, with 7 bases fitting TRBD1. This CDR3 contains 11 residues. V trimming: 6 bases; J trimming: 5 bases; junction bases outside the gene matches: 3. Germline CDR1 is DFQATT and CDR2 is SNEGSKA (reference sequence).

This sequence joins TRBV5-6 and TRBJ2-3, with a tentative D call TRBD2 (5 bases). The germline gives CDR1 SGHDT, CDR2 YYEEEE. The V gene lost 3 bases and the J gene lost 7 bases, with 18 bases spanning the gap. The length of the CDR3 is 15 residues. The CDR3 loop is CASSSLLAPRHTQYF. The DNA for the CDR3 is TGTGCCAGCAGCTCCCTGCTAGCACCCCGTCATACGCAGTATTTT.

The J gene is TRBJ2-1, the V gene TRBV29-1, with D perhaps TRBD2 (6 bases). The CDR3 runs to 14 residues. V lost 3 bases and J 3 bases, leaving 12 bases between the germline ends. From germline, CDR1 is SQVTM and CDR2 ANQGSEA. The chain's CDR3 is CSVEGGISYNEQFF. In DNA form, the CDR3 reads TGCAGCGTTGAGGGCGGGATAAGCTACAATGAGCAGTTCTTC.

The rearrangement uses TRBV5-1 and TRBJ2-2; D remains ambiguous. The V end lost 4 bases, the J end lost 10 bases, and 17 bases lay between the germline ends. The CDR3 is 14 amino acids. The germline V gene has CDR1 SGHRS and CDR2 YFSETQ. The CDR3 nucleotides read TGCGCCAGCAGCATGGGCGGCAGGCCTCAGGAGCTGTTTTTT. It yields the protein CASSMGGRPQELFF.

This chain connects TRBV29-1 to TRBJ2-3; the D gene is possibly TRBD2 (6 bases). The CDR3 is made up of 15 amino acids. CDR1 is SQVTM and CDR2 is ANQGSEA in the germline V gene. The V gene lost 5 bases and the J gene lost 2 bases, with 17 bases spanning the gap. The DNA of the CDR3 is TGCAGCGTTCCCCCGCGGGGCAGCTACACAGATACGCAGTATTTT. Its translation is CSVPPRGSYTDTQYF.

The CDR3 spells CAWGRGTSIRGYTF. CDR3 nucleotides: TGTGCCTGGGGGCGGGGGACCTCAATACGAGGCTACACCTTC. This chain connects TRBV30 to TRBJ1-2, with TRBD1 as a possible D gene (5 bases). The CDR3 contains 14 residues. Trimming left V 5 bases short and J 8 bases short, with 21 bases between. Germline CDR1 and CDR2: GTSNPN and SVGIG (reference sequence).

The CDR3 sequence is CASRIQGNSNQPQHF. Here the CDR3 DNA reads TGTGCCAGTAGAATACAGGGGAATAGCAATCAGCCCCAGCATTTT. This rearrangement joins TRBV19 to TRBJ1-5; 7 bases map to TRBD1. The junction had 5 bases not matched to a gene; V was cut back by 6 bases and J by 0 bases. Germline V gives CDR1 LNHDA, CDR2 SQIVND (reference sequence). CDR3 length equals 15 residues.